These 14 T cell receptor beta chains were all obtained from the same sample, sequenced in a study of blood T cell repertoires in COVID-19. Sequencing was performed with immunoSEQ multiplex PCR; in TCRdb, only in-frame clones are kept and a portion is missing. The sample has about 360,000 clones; approximately 86% are singletons. Sequences were obtained from peripheral blood. These receptors came from a woman aged 55-69 years with COVID-19, enrolled during active disease.

V usage is TRBV5-4 and J usage is TRBJ2-7; 8 bases match TRBD1. In germline, CDR1 is SGHNT, CDR2 YYREEE (reference sequence). Losses at the gene ends were 5 bases for V and 4 bases for J; bases not matched to a gene: 11. There are 15 residues in the CDR3. CDR3 protein: CASSYIGTGAYEQYF. The CDR3 bases are TGTGCCAGCAGTTATATAGGGACAGGTGCTTACGAGCAGTACTTC.

This chain uses TRBV4-2 with TRBJ2-1, with 8 positions matching TRBD2. The length of the CDR3 is 16 residues. V trimming: 3 bases; J trimming: 10 bases; junction bases outside the gene matches: 14. Per germline, CDR1 LGHNA and CDR2 YNFKEQ. The CDR3 region is CASSQTSVSGEDEQFF. The CDR3 DNA follows: TGTGCCAGCAGCCAGACGAGTGTTAGCGGGGAGGACGAGCAGTTCTTC.

The chain combines TRBV5-6 with TRBJ2-2, with 11 bases that match TRBD1. This CDR3 comprises 16 residues. Trimming cost V 4 bases and J 5 bases; bases outside gene matches: 7. Germline V gene sequence: CDR1 SGHDT, CDR2 YYEEEE. This CDR3 is CASSLGQGGGTGELFF. CDR3 DNA sequence: TGTGCCAGCAGCCTGGGACAGGGGGGTGGGACCGGGGAGCTGTTTTTT.

Only a few counts were recorded for this clone. The V and J genes are TRBV9 and TRBJ1-2; the D gene is possibly TRBD1 (6 bases). The CDR3 length is 13 residues. The V and J ends lost 0 bases and 8 bases respectively, with 11 bases between them. Germline CDR1 SGDLS, CDR2 YYNGEE. For the CDR3, the DNA is TGTGCCAGCAGCGTAGACAGGGTTGGCGGCTACACCTTC. As protein: CASSVDRVGGYTF.

Only a few counts were recorded for this clone. The rearrangement links TRBV19 to TRBJ2-2; TRBD1 is a possible D gene (6 bases). V lost 3 bases and J lost 6, with 11 bases in between. CDR1 and CDR2 from the germline V gene are LNHDA and SQIVND (reference sequence). The length of the CDR3 is 14 residues. The CDR3 nucleotides read TGTGCCAGTAGTATCCTGACAGGCTCCGGGGAGCTGTTTTTT. Translation: CASSILTGSGELFF.

This rearrangement joins TRBV6-5 to TRBJ2-7, with 9 nucleotides matching TRBD2. Germline V gives CDR1 MNHEY, CDR2 SVGAGI. V was clipped by 0 bases and J by 6 bases; unmatched bases: 9. The CDR3 runs 16 residues. The CDR3 DNA sequence: TGTGCCAGCAGTTACTCAGGGGGGACTAGCATAAGCGAGCAGTACTTC. It codes for CASSYSGGTSISEQYF.

The chain employs TRBV7-3 and TRBJ1-5; tentative D call: TRBD1 (6 bases). The CDR3 loop spans 15 amino acids. CDR1 is SGHTA, CDR2 FQGTGA, per germline. Trimming removed 1 base from V and 6 bases from J, with 13 bases in between. The CDR3 nucleotides are TGTGCCAGCAGCTTAATGGGGGGGCAAGGTCAGCCCCAGCATTTT. This gives the protein CASSLMGGQGQPQHF. Supplemented by reference TRBV7-3 and TRBJ1-5, the full variable domain reads GAGVSQTPSNKVTEKGKYVELRCDPISGHTALYWYRQSLGQGPEFLIYFQGTGAADDSGLPNDRFFAVRPEGSVSTLKIQRTERGDSAVYLCASSLMGGQGQPQHFGDGTRLSIL.

This chain connects TRBV12-3 or TRBV12-4 to TRBJ2-1; 9 positions agree with TRBD2. V was clipped by 7 bases and J by 7 bases; unmatched bases: 5. This CDR3 spans 13 amino acids. CDR3 loop: CASTTSGWNEQFF. As DNA, the CDR3 is TGTGCCAGCACGACTAGCGGATGGAATGAGCAGTTCTTC.

The V and J genes are TRBV28 and TRBJ1-2; the D gene is possibly TRBD1 (5 bases). V was shortened by 5 bases and J by 1 base, with 14 bases between the two germline ends. The CDR3 sequence is 15 residues long. Germline V gene sequence: CDR1 MDHEN, CDR2 SYDVKM. In DNA form, the CDR3 reads TGTGCCAGCAGTCCACAGGCGCCCATTAACTATGGCTACACCTTC. Translated: CASSPQAPINYGYTF.

On this clone: The sample carries other DNA sequences with the same CDR3. The rearrangement links TRBV2 to TRBJ2-7; 9 positions match TRBD1. This CDR3 has 12 residues. The J segment lost 9 bases and the V segment lost 6 bases, leaving 6 bases of the junction unmatched. The germline gives CDR1 SNHLY, CDR2 FYNNEI. The CDR3 loop is CASSERTGAQYF. The CDR3 DNA reads TGTGCCAGCAGCGAACGGACAGGGGCGCAGTACTTC.

This clone was detected ten times or more. The gene calls are TRBV5-4 and TRBJ2-2; 9 nucleotides agree with TRBD1. The CDR3 extends over 15 amino acids. Unmatched junction bases numbered 6, after V lost 3 bases and J lost 6 bases. The germline gives CDR1 SGHNT, CDR2 YYREEE (reference sequence). CDR3 residues: CASSSGTGWAGELFF. CDR3 DNA sequence: TGTGCCAGCAGCTCAGGGACAGGGTGGGCCGGGGAGCTGTTTTTT.

The chain is built from TRBV7-3 and TRBJ2-3; 10 bases are shared with TRBD2. The CDR3 has 15 amino acids. V shed 5 bases, J shed 3 bases, and the junction held 5 bases outside the gene matches. The germline gives CDR1 SGHTA, CDR2 FQGTGA. The CDR3 loop reads CASSRAGGPTDTQYF. CDR3 DNA sequence: TGTGCCAGCAGCCGAGCGGGGGGGCCAACAGATACGCAGTATTTT.

This chain uses TRBV2 with TRBJ2-4; D might be TRBD2 (6 bases). Trimming took 6 bases from V and 0 from J, leaving 15 bases between them. Germline V gene data show CDR1 as SNHLY and CDR2 as FYNNEI. The CDR3 extends over 16 amino acids. CDR3 amino acids: CASRAGPALAKNIQYF. CDR3 in DNA: TGTGCCAGCAGGGCGGGACCCGCCTTAGCCAAAAACATTCAGTACTTC.

The rearrangement uses TRBV30 and TRBJ1-4; 9 nucleotides agree with TRBD1. Germline assignment: CDR1 GTSNPN and CDR2 SVGIG (reference sequence). The CDR3 totals 14 residues. The V and J ends lost 6 bases and 6 bases, in that order; junction bases with no gene match: 8. The CDR3, as DNA: TGTGCCTGCCTGGCCGGGACAGGGTATGAAAAACTGTTTTTT. Protein product: CACLAGTGYEKLFF.